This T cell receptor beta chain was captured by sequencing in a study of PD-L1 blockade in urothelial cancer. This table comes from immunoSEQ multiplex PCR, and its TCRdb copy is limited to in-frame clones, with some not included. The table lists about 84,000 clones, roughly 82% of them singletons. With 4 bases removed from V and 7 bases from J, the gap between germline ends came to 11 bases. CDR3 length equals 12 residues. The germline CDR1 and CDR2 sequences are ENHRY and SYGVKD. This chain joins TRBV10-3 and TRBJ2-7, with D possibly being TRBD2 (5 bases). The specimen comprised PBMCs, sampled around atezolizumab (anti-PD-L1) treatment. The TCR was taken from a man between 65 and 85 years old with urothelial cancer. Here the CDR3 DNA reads TGTGCCATCAGTGCACCAACGGGGGAGCAGTACTTC. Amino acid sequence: CAISAPTGEQYF.